This T cell receptor beta chain appears in the sequencing data of a study of CD8+CD57+ T cells in acquired aplastic anemia. Patients included in sequencing had previously demonstrated CD8+CD57+ cell expansion by flow cytometry. V shed 7 bases, J shed 0 bases, and the junction held 9 bases outside the gene matches. This CDR3 is built from 15 residues. CDR1 SGHVS and CDR2 FQNEAQ come from the germline V gene. This clonotype was detected only a few times. Genomic DNA constituted the template upon which TCR beta VDJ and CDR3 profiling was performed. MiXCR, run by TCRdb on the reads, gives a single entry per CDR3 protein. This sample carries 250,000 to 350,000 distinct CDR3 sequences, approximately 58% of them seen once, and the ten largest clones take under 1.5%.

The sequence derives from a human donor with aplastic anemia. J is TRBJ2-7 and V is TRBV7-8, with 7 positions matching TRBD2. Sequencing used sorted CD4+, CD8+, or CD8+CD57+ T cells (not recorded which) from PBMCs. The CDR3 here is CASTLGGMSSYEQYF. CDR3 DNA: TGTGCCAGCACCTTGGGGGGGATGAGCTCCTACGAGCAGTACTTC.